Following are 30 T cell receptor beta chains from one sample sequenced in a study of Ad26.COV2.S vaccination and SARS-CoV-2 variants. Here immunoSEQ multiplex PCR was the method, and the copy in TCRdb shows in-frame clones only, minus some. The top ten hold 3.9% of the sample, which has just over 350,000 clones, under 95% seen once. The sequencing used peripheral blood, collected after recovery from COVID-19. The receptors were gathered from a human donor who had recovered from COVID-19.

The V gene is TRBV5-1, the J gene TRBJ1-1; D is undetermined. Germline V lookup: CDR1 SGHRS, CDR2 YFSETQ. The CDR3 is 13 amino acids. The V and J ends lost 2 bases and 3 bases respectively, with 8 bases between them. The CDR3 bases are TGCGCCAGCAGCTTTAAAGGAGACACTGAAGCTTTCTTT. This translates into CASSFKGDTEAFF.

The rearrangement joins TRBV9 to TRBJ2-3, with D perhaps TRBD2 (6 bases). CDR1 and CDR2 from the germline V gene are SGDLS and YYNGEE. Trimming pared 3 bases from V and 3 bases from J, leaving 20 bases between. CDR3 size: 17 residues. Written as DNA, the CDR3 is TGTGCCAGCAGCGCCCGGGGGAACAGAGAGAAAACAGATACGCAGTATTTT. It yields the protein CASSARGNREKTDTQYF.

V gene TRBV9 combines with J gene TRBJ2-4; D is perhaps TRBD1 (5 bases). This CDR3 comprises 14 residues. V was pared by 4 bases and J by 7 bases, with 15 bases between. Germline CDR1 and CDR2: SGDLS and YYNGEE. DNA of the CDR3: TGTGCCAGCAGCATCAACGATGGGGCGAACATTCAGTACTTC. Protein: CASSINDGANIQYF.

DNA of the CDR3: TGTGCCAGCAGCTTAAGGGTATGGGAGCAGTACTTC. It codes for CASSLRVWEQYF. The chain carries TRBV7-9 and TRBJ2-7, with D hard to call. V was clipped by 2 bases and J by 7 bases, with 9 bases between them. The germline V gene has CDR1 SEHNR and CDR2 FQNEAQ (reference sequence). The CDR3 is made up of 12 amino acids.

V usage is TRBV5-1 and J usage is TRBJ2-3; 8 bases map to TRBD2. Trimming at V came to 0 bases and at J to 6 bases, leaving 6 bases not matched to a gene. The CDR3 covers 15 residues. The germline V gene has CDR1 SGHRS and CDR2 YFSETQ. CDR3 residues: CASSLEVAGRDTQYF. The CDR3 coding sequence is TGCGCCAGCAGCTTGGAGGTAGCGGGGAGGGATACGCAGTATTTT.

This clone has a single count. Here the CDR3 DNA reads TGTGCCAGTTCGCTAAGACGCGTCAGTGAGACCCAGTACTTC. Protein: CASSLRRVSETQYF. The V gene is TRBV6-5, the J gene TRBJ2-5; D gene unclear. The CDR3 has 14 amino acids. Trimming took 9 bases from V and 5 from J, leaving 19 bases between them. Germline lookup yields CDR1 MNHEY and CDR2 SVGAGI.

Comment on this clone: Other nucleotide sequences from this sample produce the same CDR3. V usage is TRBV6-1 and J usage is TRBJ1-1; tentatively, D is TRBD1 (5 bases). The CDR3 has 13 residues. Trimming removed 2 bases from V and 3 bases from J, with 7 bases in between. The germline V gene encodes CDR1 MNHNS and CDR2 SASEGT. CDR3 bases: TGTGCCAGCAGTGAACAGGGCGACACTGAAGCTTTCTTT. Translation: CASSEQGDTEAFF.

The rearrangement joins TRBV14 to TRBJ1-2; D possibly corresponds to TRBD1 (6 bases). V lost 4 bases, J lost 8 bases, and 14 bases lay in between. The CDR3 has 13 amino acids. CDR1 is SGHDN and CDR2 is FVKESK in the germline V gene. The CDR3 sequence: CASSRTESGGYTF. The DNA of the CDR3 is TGTGCCAGCAGCCGGACAGAGAGTGGGGGCTACACCTTC.

The V call is TRBV6-4, the J call TRBJ2-3, with TRBD1 as a possible D gene (6 bases). V dropped 4 bases and J dropped 5 bases, with 13 bases sitting between them. The CDR3 runs to 14 residues. Germline lookup yields CDR1 MRHNA and CDR2 SNTAGT. The CDR3 here is CASSASGQLDTQYF. For the CDR3, the DNA is TGTGCCAGCAGTGCCTCGGGACAATTAGATACGCAGTATTTT.

This clone is a singleton in its sample. This rearrangement joins TRBV19 to TRBJ1-5, with D uncertain. Germline CDR1 LNHDA, CDR2 SQIVND (reference sequence). V lost 4 bases and J lost 0, with 10 bases in between. The CDR3 contains 15 residues. Here the CDR3 reads CASSSSLYSNQPQHF. The CDR3 DNA is TGTGCCAGTAGTAGCAGTCTGTATAGCAATCAGCCCCAGCATTTT.

This chain connects TRBV7-2 to TRBJ1-4; 7 bases match TRBD1. The CDR3 contains 15 residues. Losses at the gene ends were 4 bases for V and 1 base for J; bases not matched to a gene: 3. CDR1 and CDR2 from the germline V gene are SGHTA and FQGNSA. The CDR3 coding sequence is TGTGCCAGCAGCTCCTACAGGGGAACTAATGAAAAACTGTTTTTT. Protein: CASSSYRGTNEKLFF.

J is TRBJ2-1 and V is TRBV25-1; TRBD1 or TRBD2 may be the D gene (5 bases each). Looked up from germline, CDR1 is MGHDK and CDR2 is SYGVNS. V lost 6 bases and J 11 bases, leaving 17 bases between the germline ends. The CDR3 spans 13 residues. The CDR3 protein is CASSDSFPGQQFF. As DNA, the CDR3 is TGTGCCAGCAGCGATAGTTTCCCGGGACAGCAGTTCTTC. Based on the CDR3 plus reference TRBV25-1 and TRBJ2-1, the full variable domain is EADIYQTPRYLVIGTGKKITLECSQTMGHDKMYWYQQDPGMELHLIHYSYGVNSTEKGDLSSESTVSRIRTEHFPLTLESARPSHTSQYLCASSDSFPGQQFFGPGTRLTVL.

The rearrangement uses TRBV5-4 and TRBJ1-2, with D tentatively TRBD1 (6 bases). The CDR3 is 16 residues long. Germline V gene sequence: CDR1 SGHNT, CDR2 YYREEE (reference sequence). The V gene lost 2 bases and the J gene lost 4 bases, with 18 bases spanning the gap. DNA of the CDR3: TGTGCCAGCAGCTTCGGCGGACAGTCGATACCCTATGGCTACACCTTC. Translating gives CASSFGGQSIPYGYTF. Full variable domain (remainder filled in from reference TRBV5-4 and TRBJ1-2): ETGVTQSPTHLIKTRGQQVTLRCSSQSGHNTVSWYQQALGQGPQFIFQYYREEENGRGNFPPRFSGLQFPNYSSELNVNALELDDSALYLCASSFGGQSIPYGYTFGSGTRLTVV.

V is TRBV6-2 or TRBV6-3 and J is TRBJ2-1, with no clear D. This CDR3 is 13 amino acids long. CDR1 and CDR2 from the germline V gene are MNHEY and SVGEGT. Between the trimmed V and J ends, which lost 5 bases and 10 bases, there was a span of 15 bases. The CDR3 reads CASSHPPVGEQFF. Here the CDR3 DNA reads TGTGCCAGCAGTCACCCCCCAGTCGGCGAGCAGTTCTTC.

The chain's CDR3 is CSVLRQGLTEAFF. Written as DNA, the CDR3 is TGCAGCGTTCTTAGACAGGGGCTAACTGAAGCTTTCTTT. This chain joins TRBV29-1 and TRBJ1-1; 8 bases fit TRBD1. V shed 5 bases and J 5 bases; nucleotides not matched to a gene: 7. The CDR3 spans 13 residues. The germline gives CDR1 SQVTM, CDR2 ANQGSEA.

This chain links TRBV3-1 (or the pseudogene TRBV3-2) with TRBJ2-7; no definite D call. With 1 base removed from V and 5 bases from J, the gap between germline ends came to 6 bases. The CDR3 is 12 amino acids. The germline V gene has CDR1 LGHDT and CDR2 YNNKEL (reference sequence). The CDR3 DNA reads as TGTGCCAGCAGCCAAGTGATTGACGAGCAGTACTTC. This translates into CASSQVIDEQYF.

This clone was recorded a few times. Here the CDR3 reads CASSAIGLAGGDEQFF. The CDR3 DNA reads as TGTGCCAGCAGTGCAATCGGACTAGCGGGGGGCGATGAGCAGTTCTTC. The rearrangement joins TRBV6-1 to TRBJ2-1; TRBD2 agrees at 14 bases. This CDR3 has 16 residues. V dropped 4 bases and J dropped 8; count of bases not matched to a gene: 7. Germline CDR1 reads MNHNS; CDR2 reads SASEGT.

The CDR3 loop is CASSQELGSLKEQYF. The CDR3 nucleotides are TGCGCCAGCAGCCAAGAGCTAGGCTCCTTAAAGGAGCAGTACTTC. J is TRBJ2-7 and V is TRBV4-1; D not certain. The CDR3 is made up of 15 amino acids. Germline CDR1 and CDR2: MGHRA and YSYEKL. V lost 0 bases and J lost 7, with 16 bases in between.

Judged by abundance, this clone is large. CDR3 nucleotides: TGTGCCACCAGGATCCCCCTTGGAGGGGCCAGCAGTTCACCCCTCCACTTT. Translation: CATRIPLGGASSSPLHF. The rearrangement joins TRBV24-1 to TRBJ1-6, with a weak D call TRBD1 (5 bases). The CDR3 has 17 amino acids. The V and J ends lost 7 bases and 9 bases respectively, with 24 bases between them. The germline gives CDR1 KGHDR, CDR2 SFDVKD.

The chain links TRBV27 to TRBJ2-3; 7 positions agree with TRBD1. V shed 8 bases, J shed 5 bases, and the junction held 4 bases outside the gene matches. The germline gives CDR1 MNHEY, CDR2 SMNVEV (reference sequence). CDR3 length: 12 residues. The DNA for the CDR3 is TGTGCCAGCCGCTCAGGGGGAGATACGCAGTATTTT. Amino acid sequence: CASRSGGDTQYF.

CDR3 protein: CASSLSAPYEQYF. As DNA, the CDR3 is TGTGCCAGCAGTTTATCAGCCCCCTACGAGCAGTACTTC. This rearrangement joins TRBV27 to TRBJ2-7; D gene unclear. V was shortened by 0 bases and J by 2 bases, with 5 bases between the two germline ends. This CDR3 has 13 amino acids. Germline CDR1 MNHEY, CDR2 SMNVEV (reference sequence).

This rearrangement joins TRBV28 to TRBJ1-1; D ambiguous. With 6 bases removed from V and 1 base from J, the gap between germline ends came to 9 bases. This CDR3 region has 13 residues. CDR1 and CDR2 (germline): MDHEN, SYDVKM. As DNA, the CDR3 is TGTGCCAGCAGCCTATTACCGAACACTGAAGCTTTCTTT. Its translation is CASSLLPNTEAFF.

The chain's CDR3 is CASSRTAYEQYF. Here the CDR3 DNA reads TGTGCCAGCAGCAGGACTGCCTACGAGCAGTACTTC. This sequence joins TRBV27 and TRBJ2-7; the D gene is possibly TRBD2 (5 bases). Germline V gene data show CDR1 as MNHEY and CDR2 as SMNVEV (reference sequence). The V and J ends lost 6 bases and 2 bases respectively, with 8 bases between them. The CDR3 spans 12 residues.

This clone came up once. The chain combines TRBV9 with TRBJ1-1; 7 bases agree with TRBD1. The CDR3 contains 15 residues. Germline V gene lookup returns CDR1 SGDLS and CDR2 YYNGEE. With 0 bases clipped from V and 6 bases from J, the junction kept 8 bases outside the gene matches. The CDR3 is CASSVAETGFAEAFF. CDR3 sequence (DNA): TGTGCCAGCAGCGTAGCCGAGACAGGGTTCGCTGAAGCTTTCTTT.

The V call is TRBV3-1 (or the pseudogene TRBV3-2), the J call TRBJ2-1; D is uncertain. The length of the CDR3 is 17 residues. V was clipped by 1 base and J by 6 bases, with 19 bases between them. Germline lookup yields CDR1 LGHDT and CDR2 YNNKEL (reference sequence). CDR3 sequence: CASSQVLRLEGFNEQFF. The CDR3 DNA follows: TGTGCCAGCAGCCAAGTCCTGAGGCTAGAAGGCTTCAATGAGCAGTTCTTC.

This clone was seen only once. The V gene is TRBV7-2, the J gene TRBJ1-5; D call uncertain. CDR3 length: 13 residues. V was clipped by 1 base and J by 7 bases, with 8 bases between them. From germline, CDR1 is SGHTA and CDR2 FQGNSA. CDR3 coding DNA: TGTGCCAGCAGCTTAGTAGGGTGGCAGCCCCAGCATTTT. Residues: CASSLVGWQPQHF.

The rearrangement links TRBV27 to TRBJ1-1; D ambiguous. Trimming shortened V by 0 bases and J by 2 bases, and 10 bases separated the two germline ends. Germline-derived CDR1 and CDR2 are MNHEY and SMNVEV (reference sequence). The CDR3 covers 15 residues. The CDR3, as DNA: TGTGCCAGCAGTTTATCAACAGAGTTAAACACTGAAGCTTTCTTT. Protein sequence: CASSLSTELNTEAFF.

The V call is TRBV2, the J call TRBJ2-1; 12 bases fit TRBD1. Looked up from germline, CDR1 is SNHLY and CDR2 is FYNNEI. V was pared by 8 bases and J by 9 bases, with 5 bases of the junction left unmatched. The CDR3 is made up of 13 amino acids. The DNA for the CDR3 is TGTGCCAGCTACGGGACAGGGGGCGGTGAGCAGTTCTTC. Its protein product is CASYGTGGGEQFF.

The CDR3 protein is CASSAASSRETQYF. The CDR3 DNA follows: TGTGCCAGCAGCGCGGCTAGCTCGCGAGAGACCCAGTACTTC. The chain combines TRBV9 with TRBJ2-5; a possible D gene is TRBD2 (5 bases). The CDR3 extends over 14 amino acids. With 3 bases removed from V and 4 bases from J, the gap between germline ends came to 13 bases. Germline CDR1 and CDR2: SGDLS and YYNGEE.

The V call is TRBV3-1 (or the pseudogene TRBV3-2), the J call TRBJ2-3; D is perhaps TRBD2 (8 bases). CDR1 is LGHDT and CDR2 is YNNKEL in the germline V gene (reference sequence). The CDR3 runs to 16 residues. The ends were cut back, 3 bases at V and 4 bases at J, with 17 bases in the middle. This CDR3 is CASSHGRGRLSDTQYF. CDR3 DNA sequence: TGTGCCAGCAGCCACGGGAGGGGGCGGCTGTCAGATACGCAGTATTTT.